This TCR beta chain is from a study of regulatory T cells in long-lasting Graves disease. Noted time point: newly diagnosed GD, antithyroid drugs for less than 3 months. RNA isolated from PBMCs was used to make the TCR library. Through Arm-PCR of CDR3 regions and iRepertoire HTBI primers, TCR beta libraries were built. MiXCR, run by TCRdb on the multiplex PCR reads, gives a single entry per CDR3 protein. The profile shows hundreds of thousands of distinct CDR3 sequences, around 16% of them singletons. There are 16 residues in the CDR3. Germline lookup yields CDR1 DFQATT and CDR2 SNEGSKA (reference sequence). The trim removed 3 bases at V and 2 bases at J, leaving 10 bases unmatched. The study, taken as a whole, reports: Newly diagnosed disease favored TRBV20-1 and TRBJ2-1 over persistent disease.

Points on this clonotype: Its antigen is not known.

These data also featured in a second study, about T cells in Graves' hyperthyroidism and ophthalmopathy. That work contributes: Patients with uncontrolled infections, other autoimmune diseases, pregnancy or lactation were excluded. First-round RT-PCR of the TCR CDR3 relied on the HTBI primer set.

This sample comprised peripheral blood mononuclear cells (PBMCs), obtained at new diagnosis, from a patient treated with antithyroid drugs. This rearrangement joins TRBV20-1 to TRBJ2-3; 8 bases line up with TRBD2. The source of this sequence is a man younger than 35 with Graves disease. CDR3 DNA sequence: TGCAGTGCTAGGTCGCCGGGGGGACTAGTCACAGATACGCAGTATTTT. This gives the protein CSARSPGGLVTDTQYF.